The rows below give T cell receptor beta chains drawn from one sample of a study of response to subunit inactivated influenza vaccine. TCRdb recomputed calls from the RT-PCR reads with MiXCR, one row per CDR3 protein. The sample records almost 600,000 distinct CDR3 sequences, 14% being singletons. The specimen comprised PBMCs from blood, sampled 11 to 12 days after vaccination. The origin of the receptors is a man in his fifties who received an inactivated influenza vaccine. Both conserved end residues are part of each CDR3. The D gene is left open where the match is weak. The size entry is marked missing in some rows and otherwise reads once, few, many or a size class.

NA,TRBV7-3,TRBJ2-7,few,TGTGCCAGCAGCTTAAAGGGGGGAAGCGAGCAGTACTTC,CASSLKGGSEQYF
NA,TRBV28,TRBJ2-5,few,TGTGCCAGCAGTTCGGGTCACTGGGAGACCCAGTACTTC,CASSSGHWETQYF
NA,TRBV18,TRBJ2-7,NA,TGTGCCAGCTCACCCTACGCACAGGGACCCTACGAGCAGTACTTC,CASSPYAQGPYEQYF
NA,TRBV7-3,TRBJ2-1,few,TGTGCCAGCAGCTCTACGACAGGCGTGGGACATGAGCAGTTCTTC,CASSSTTGVGHEQFF
NA,TRBV7-2,TRBJ2-1,NA,TGTGCCAGCAGCTCCCGAACAAGGGACGCAGGACATGGTGAGCAGTTCTTC,CASSSRTRDAGHGEQFF
TRBD2,TRBV4-1,TRBJ2-5,few,TGCGCCAGCAGCCACCCGGGACTAGCGGGACAAGAGACCCAGTACTTC,CASSHPGLAGQETQYF
TRBD1,TRBV9,TRBJ2-2,few,TGTGCCAGCAGCGTCACCGGGACAGGGGGCACCGGGGAGCTGTTTTTT,CASSVTGTGGTGELFF
NA,TRBV6-1,TRBJ2-7,NA,TGTGCCACCAAACCAGGGATTTCATCCTACGAGCAGTACTTC,CATKPGISSYEQYF
NA,TRBV6-2/TRBV6-3,TRBJ1-2,many,TGTGCCAGCAGTCCGACACCTACTAACTATGGCTACACCTTC,CASSPTPTNYGYTF
NA,TRBV6-1,TRBJ2-1,few,TGTGCCAGCATCGCGGGGGACGGGACAGGAACCTACAATGAGCAGTTCTTC,CASIAGDGTGTYNEQFF